Presented here are 32 T cell receptor beta chains from one specimen sequenced in a study of T cells of healthy individuals. Each CDR3 protein gets one entry after TCRdb re-called the 5' RACE reads with MiXCR. The sample lists 65,000 to 90,000 distinct CDR3 sequences, approximately 5.4% occurring once. The receptors originated from a female donor in good health.

This clonotype was counted a few times. The rearrangement joins TRBV12-3 or TRBV12-4 to TRBJ2-2, with D maybe TRBD1 (5 bases). The CDR3 is 11 amino acids. Trimming took off 5 bases at V and 12 bases at J, with 10 bases between the two ends. The CDR3 sequence is CASSDPGKLFF. In DNA form, the CDR3 reads TGTGCCAGCAGTGACCCAGGGAAGCTGTTTTTT.

This clonotype was counted ten times or more. The chain has TRBV27 and TRBJ1-1; weak D call: TRBD1 (5 bases). Germline assignment: CDR1 MNHEY and CDR2 SMNVEV (reference sequence). CDR3 length: 15 amino acids. V lost 4 bases and J 5 bases, leaving 17 bases between the germline ends. Here the CDR3 reads CASSSPYLRGTEAFF. The CDR3 bases are TGTGCCAGCAGTTCACCCTACCTTCGGGGGACTGAAGCTTTCTTT.

This clonotype was counted many times. This rearrangement joins TRBV7-2 to TRBJ1-5, with 7 bases that match TRBD1. V lost 4 bases and J lost 0; bases outside the gene matches: 12. Germline V gene lookup returns CDR1 SGHTA and CDR2 FQGNSA. The CDR3 is made up of 18 amino acids. The CDR3 nucleotides are TGTGCCAGCAGCTGTAACACCGGGACAGCTTATAGCAATCAGCCCCAGCATTTT. It translates to CASSCNTGTAYSNQPQHF.

The rearrangement uses TRBV10-3 and TRBJ2-2, with D possibly being TRBD1 (6 bases). V was cut by 6 bases and J by 2 bases, with 13 bases left in between. This CDR3 spans 15 amino acids. In germline, CDR1 is ENHRY, CDR2 SYGVKD. The chain's CDR3 is CAISSGTPNTGELFF. The CDR3 coding sequence is TGTGCCATCAGCTCCGGGACACCCAACACCGGGGAGCTGTTTTTT.

This clonotype was seen many times. J is TRBJ2-5 and V is TRBV24-1, with D perhaps TRBD1 (6 bases). Per germline, CDR1 KGHDR and CDR2 SFDVKD. The CDR3 has 14 amino acids. Trimming pared 4 bases from V and 0 bases from J, leaving 8 bases between. CDR3 bases: TGTGCCACCAGTGAAGACAGGCACCAAGAGACCCAGTACTTC. Translating it yields CATSEDRHQETQYF.

The V gene is TRBV6-2 or TRBV6-3, the J gene TRBJ1-5; tentatively, D is TRBD1 (6 bases). CDR3 length: 15 residues. Deletions cut 4 bases from V and 7 bases from J, with 17 bases between. CDR1 and CDR2 from the germline V gene are MNHEY and SVGEGT. The CDR3 DNA reads as TGTGCCAGCAGTTGGAGGACAGTGGGAAGCCAGCCCCAGCATTTT. Its protein product is CASSWRTVGSQPQHF.

This clonotype was counted ten times or more. The V call is TRBV9, the J call TRBJ2-3; 8 nucleotides match TRBD2. CDR1 is SGDLS, CDR2 YYNGEE, per germline. With 0 bases clipped from V and 3 bases from J, the junction kept 6 bases outside the gene matches. The length of the CDR3 is 16 residues. The CDR3 protein is CASSVESGGPTDTQYF. The CDR3 coding sequence is TGTGCCAGCAGCGTAGAATCGGGAGGGCCGACAGATACGCAGTATTTT. Full variable domain (rest looked up from reference TRBV9 and TRBJ2-3): DSGVTQTPKHLITATGQRVTLRCSPRSGDLSVYWYQQSLDQGLQFLIQYYNGEERAKGNILERFSAQQFPDLHSELNLSSLELGDSALYFCASSVESGGPTDTQYFGPGTRLTVL.

This clonotype has at least ten counts. The chain combines TRBV13 with TRBJ2-3; D is ambiguous. This CDR3 spans 15 amino acids. Germline V gene sequence: CDR1 PRHDT, CDR2 FYEKMQ (reference sequence). V was shortened by 0 bases and J by 1 base, with 8 bases between the two germline ends. CDR3 bases: TGTGCCAGCAGCTTAGGACAGCAGGGCACAGATACGCAGTATTTT. Its protein product is CASSLGQQGTDTQYF.

This clonotype was found many times. The V and J genes are TRBV7-9 and TRBJ2-7; 10 bases align to TRBD2. The CDR3 is made up of 17 amino acids. The ends lost 0 bases at V and 0 bases at J; junction bases unmatched: 5. Germline V gives CDR1 SEHNR, CDR2 FQNEAQ (reference sequence). The CDR3 coding sequence is TGTGCCAGCAGCTTAGCAGGACTAGCGGATAGCTCCTACGAGCAGTACTTC. Amino acid sequence: CASSLAGLADSSYEQYF.

This clonotype was seen repeatedly, ten times or more. J is TRBJ2-2 and V is TRBV5-1; 11 nucleotides line up with TRBD2. The junction had 2 bases not matched to a gene; V was cut back by 4 bases and J by 6 bases. The germline gives CDR1 SGHRS, CDR2 YFSETQ. The CDR3 consists of 14 residues. Written as DNA, the CDR3 is TGCGCCAGCAGCCCACTAGCGGGGGCCGGGGAGCTGTTTTTT. As protein: CASSPLAGAGELFF. Combining the CDR3 with reference TRBV5-1 and TRBJ2-2 gives the whole variable domain KAGVTQTPRYLIKTRGQQVTLSCSPISGHRSVSWYQQTPGQGLQFLFEYFSETQRNKGNFPGRFSGRQFSNSRSEMNVSTLELGDSALYLCASSPLAGAGELFFGEGSRLTVL.

This clonotype was seen many times. The V gene is TRBV6-4, the J gene TRBJ2-1; 10 positions match TRBD2. Per germline, CDR1 MRHNA and CDR2 SNTAGT. The CDR3 consists of 15 residues. V was clipped by 8 bases and J by 10 bases; unmatched bases: 14. CDR3 DNA: TGTGCCAGCGGACAAGAAGCGGGAGGGCCGCGGGAGCAGTTCTTC. Encoded protein: CASGQEAGGPREQFF.

This clonotype was observed many times. The V call is TRBV20-1, the J call TRBJ2-7; weak D call: TRBD2 (7 bases). Germline V gene sequence: CDR1 DFQATT, CDR2 SNEGSKA (reference sequence). The germline V and J ends were trimmed by 7 bases and 4 bases, with 20 bases remaining between them. The CDR3 extends over 14 amino acids. CDR3 region: CSVFTGGERYEQYF. Written as DNA, the CDR3 is TGCAGTGTTTTCACGGGGGGCGAAAGGTACGAGCAGTACTTC.

This clonotype showed up many times. The V call is TRBV18, the J call TRBJ2-2; a weak D match, TRBD1 (6 bases). Germline lookup yields CDR1 KGHSH and CDR2 LQKENI. Trimming removed 0 bases at V and 4 bases at J, with 12 bases between. The CDR3 covers 16 residues. For the CDR3, the DNA is TGTGCCAGCTCACCACCGGGACAAGAGGGCACCGGGGAGCTGTTTTTT. The encoded protein is CASSPPGQEGTGELFF.

This clonotype was seen only a few times. This chain uses TRBV29-1 with TRBJ2-1, with 8 bases matching TRBD1. The germline V gene encodes CDR1 SQVTM and CDR2 ANQGSEA. J gave up 7 bases and V 4 bases, and 9 bases lay outside the gene matches. The CDR3 sequence is 14 residues long. Written as DNA, the CDR3 is TGCAGCGTTGGGAGACAGGGGTGTTGGAATGAGCAGTTCTTC. It yields the protein CSVGRQGCWNEQFF.

This clonotype has a count of ten or more. This sequence joins TRBV6-5 and TRBJ2-2; 8 positions agree with TRBD1. The CDR3 is 15 residues long. The J segment lost 6 bases and the V segment lost 5 bases, leaving 8 bases of the junction unmatched. CDR1 and CDR2 from the germline V gene are MNHEY and SVGAGI. The CDR3 loop reads CASSPGQGWAGELFF. CDR3 in DNA: TGTGCCAGCAGTCCCGGACAGGGATGGGCCGGGGAGCTGTTTTTT.

This clonotype was recorded many times. The chain couples TRBV6-1 to TRBJ2-1; D possibly uses TRBD1 or TRBD2 (5 bases each). The CDR3 totals 15 residues. Trimming took off 6 bases at V and 7 bases at J, with 19 bases between the two ends. Per germline, CDR1 MNHNS and CDR2 SASEGT. CDR3 residues: CASRDSGMGWNEQFF. The CDR3 DNA reads TGTGCCAGCAGGGACTCAGGGATGGGATGGAATGAGCAGTTCTTC.

In this sample, this clonotype turned up many times. V usage is TRBV2 and J usage is TRBJ2-2, with D tentatively TRBD2 (6 bases). In germline, CDR1 is SNHLY, CDR2 FYNNEI. The CDR3 spans 15 residues. CDR3 loop: CAIKGRSLNTGELFF. DNA for the CDR3: TGTGCAATTAAGGGGAGGAGCTTGAACACCGGGGAGCTGTTTTTT.

This clonotype has only a few counts. This chain uses TRBV20-1 with TRBJ2-5, with 9 bases identical to TRBD2. Germline V lookup: CDR1 DFQATT, CDR2 SNEGSKA (reference sequence). Germline trimming cut 6 bases from V and 0 bases from J; bases unmatched to any gene: 8. This CDR3 is built from 15 residues. The CDR3 reads CSAPRLAAYQETQYF. The CDR3 region has the DNA TGCAGTGCCCCCCGACTAGCGGCGTACCAAGAGACCCAGTACTTC.

This clonotype was seen at least ten times. V and J are TRBV20-1 and TRBJ1-2, with no clear D. V lost 4 bases and J lost 0, with 12 bases in between. Germline V lookup: CDR1 DFQATT, CDR2 SNEGSKA (reference sequence). The CDR3 has 14 amino acids. CDR3 nucleotides: TGCAGTGCTAATCCAAGCCATGCTAACTATGGCTACACCTTC. It codes for CSANPSHANYGYTF.

This clonotype has a handful of counts. The J gene is TRBJ2-1, the V gene TRBV7-2, with a tentative D call TRBD2 (6 bases). With 5 bases removed from V and 6 bases from J, the gap between germline ends came to 14 bases. Germline V gene data show CDR1 as SGHTA and CDR2 as FQGNSA. This CDR3 region has 14 residues. The CDR3 nucleotides read TGTGCCAGCAGCCGCGGCGGGACTTTCAATGAGCAGTTCTTC. Amino acids: CASSRGGTFNEQFF. Full variable domain (remainder filled in from reference TRBV7-2 and TRBJ2-1): GAGVSQSPSNKVTEKGKDVELRCDPISGHTALYWYRQSLGQGLEFLIYFQGNSAPDKSGLPSDRFSAERTGGSVSTLTIQRTQQEDSAVYLCASSRGGTFNEQFFGPGTRLTVL.

A few counts support this clonotype. The genes are TRBV24-1 and TRBJ2-1; TRBD1 matches at 7 bases. Germline V gene lookup returns CDR1 KGHDR and CDR2 SFDVKD. Trimming at V came to 5 bases and at J to 5 bases, leaving 2 bases not matched to a gene. This CDR3 is built from 13 residues. The CDR3: CATSGDSHNEQFF. Written as DNA, the CDR3 is TGTGCCACCAGTGGGGACAGCCACAATGAGCAGTTCTTC.

This clonotype turned up a few times. The chain has TRBV7-9 and TRBJ1-3; D call uncertain. The CDR3 is 14 residues long. The V end was cut by 0 bases, the J end by 8 bases, with 11 bases between. Germline V CDR1 and CDR2: SEHNR, FQNEAQ (reference sequence). CDR3 coding DNA: TGTGCCAGCAGCTTAGCGGAAGGGCCGGACACCATATATTTT. Amino acids: CASSLAEGPDTIYF.

In its sample, this clonotype was seen a few times. The chain employs TRBV7-9 and TRBJ2-5; D uncertain. Germline loops: CDR1 SEHNR, CDR2 FQNEAQ (reference sequence). The V end lost 5 bases, the J end lost 3 bases, and 10 bases lay between the germline ends. The CDR3 consists of 13 residues. The CDR3 region is CASSASPEETQYF. The DNA of the CDR3 is TGTGCCAGCAGCGCTAGTCCGGAAGAGACCCAGTACTTC.

Ten or more counts support this clonotype. V is TRBV6-5 and J is TRBJ2-3; D unresolved. Trimming shortened V by 6 bases and J by 0 bases, and 16 bases separated the two germline ends. The germline CDR1 and CDR2 sequences are MNHEY and SVGAGI. This CDR3 has 16 amino acids. CDR3 residues: CASRPSGEISTDTQYF. In DNA, the CDR3 is TGTGCCAGCAGGCCTTCCGGTGAAATCAGCACAGATACGCAGTATTTT.

This clonotype was observed at least ten times. CDR3 protein: CASSRGHSGANVLTF. For the CDR3, the DNA is TGTGCCAGCAGCAGAGGTCACTCTGGGGCCAACGTCCTGACTTTC. V gene TRBV7-9 combines with J gene TRBJ2-6; D is unclear. Trimming left V 5 bases short and J 0 bases short, with 8 bases between. From germline, CDR1 is SEHNR and CDR2 FQNEAQ (reference sequence). The CDR3 extends over 15 amino acids.

CDR3 amino acids: CATSDRGLGTDTQYF. CDR3 bases: TGTGCCACCTCAGACAGGGGGCTAGGCACAGATACGCAGTATTTT. The rearrangement joins TRBV12-3 or TRBV12-4 to TRBJ2-3; TRBD1 matches at 10 bases. V was pared by 10 bases and J by 1 base, with 8 bases of the junction left unmatched. This CDR3 spans 15 amino acids.

This clonotype came up many times. The chain combines TRBV27 with TRBJ1-3, with D maybe TRBD1 (5 bases). The CDR3 runs 15 residues. Germline CDR1 is MNHEY and CDR2 is SMNVEV (reference sequence). V was clipped by 2 bases and J by 4 bases, with 12 bases between them. The CDR3 bases are TGTGCCAGCAGTTTAGGGGTGGGACCGGGAAACACCATATATTTT. This encodes CASSLGVGPGNTIYF.

This clonotype was counted at least ten times. The chain employs TRBV7-9 and TRBJ1-1; D is unresolved. Germline CDR1 reads SEHNR; CDR2 reads FQNEAQ (reference sequence). The CDR3 totals 13 residues. V was shortened by 5 bases and J by 5 bases, with 12 bases between the two germline ends. The CDR3: CASSPIRETEAFF. The CDR3 DNA is TGTGCCAGCAGCCCCATAAGGGAAACTGAAGCTTTCTTT.

Only a few counts were recorded for this clonotype. The chain has TRBV7-2 and TRBJ2-2; D is possibly TRBD2 (5 bases). V dropped 0 bases and J dropped 6 bases, with 8 bases sitting between them. The length of the CDR3 is 14 residues. The germline V gene has CDR1 SGHTA and CDR2 FQGNSA. The CDR3 DNA is TGTGCCAGCAGCTTAGCCTCGGGGTCCGGGGAGCTGTTTTTT. Translated: CASSLASGSGELFF.

This clonotype was seen repeatedly, ten times or more. V is TRBV19 and J is TRBJ1-2, with D unclear. This CDR3 is 14 amino acids long. Germline CDR1 and CDR2: LNHDA and SQIVND (reference sequence). The V and J ends lost 6 bases and 0 bases respectively, with 11 bases between them. Here the CDR3 DNA reads TGTGCCAGTAGCCCCGTAGCCGCTAACTATGGCTACACCTTC. This encodes CASSPVAANYGYTF.

Ten or more counts support this clonotype. This chain uses TRBV29-1 with TRBJ2-3; D gene unclear. The CDR3 consists of 13 residues. Germline V CDR1 and CDR2: SQVTM, ANQGSEA. The germline V and J ends were trimmed by 5 bases and 5 bases, with 14 bases remaining between them. Here the CDR3 DNA reads TGCAGCGTTCAACCGGGCGTTGGAGATACGCAGTATTTT. Its translation: CSVQPGVGDTQYF.

This clonotype was picked up many times. The chain combines TRBV7-9 with TRBJ2-1; 15 bases agree with TRBD2. J was trimmed by 0 bases and V by 2 bases; bases with no gene match: 5. The germline gives CDR1 SEHNR, CDR2 FQNEAQ (reference sequence). There are 19 residues in the CDR3. The DNA of the CDR3 is TGTGCCAGCAGCTTAACTGGACTAGCGGGAGGGAGCTCCTACAATGAGCAGTTCTTC. This sequence encodes CASSLTGLAGGSSYNEQFF.